Listed below are T cell receptor beta chains from one sample, sequenced in a study of T cell changes during pregnancy in multiple sclerosis. The data were produced by immunoSEQ multiplex PCR, yet TCRdb's version contains in-frame clones alone and is incomplete. The table has approximately 53,000 clones, 80% to 95% seen once. The sequences come from CD4+ T cells from peripheral blood mononuclear cells, collected in the second trimester of pregnancy. The source of these receptors is a female donor with multiple sclerosis, enrolled in a pregnancy study. CDR3s include the opening cysteine and the closing phenylalanine or tryptophan. The order of the fields is J gene, V gene, clone size, D gene, CDR3 DNA, CDR3 protein. The D gene is left open where the match is weak. Clone sizes are given selectively: once, few, many, or a class where the clone is expanded.

TRBJ2-5 | TRBV30 | - | - | TGTGCCTGGAGGATCGGAGAGACCCAGTACTTC | CAWRIGETQYF
TRBJ2-1 | TRBV6-1 | - | TRBD1 | TGTGCCAGCAGTGCACGGACAGGGTGGTTACCTGATGAGCAGTTCTTC | CASSARTGWLPDEQFF
TRBJ1-6 | TRBV5-5 | - | TRBD1 | TGTGCCAGCAGCACTCGGGGACAGGGGGCTGGGTCCTATAATTCACCCCTCCACTTT | CASSTRGQGAGSYNSPLHF
TRBJ2-7 | TRBV9 | once | TRBD2 | TGTGCCAGCAGCGTAGGGACTAGCGAGGCCTACGAGCAGTACTTC | CASSVGTSEAYEQYF
TRBJ2-7 | TRBV4-1 | - | TRBD1 | TGCGCCAGCAGCAAACCGGGACAGCCTTCCTACGAGCAGTACTTC | CASSKPGQPSYEQYF
TRBJ1-2 | TRBV4-1 | - | - | TGCGCCAGCAGCCAACAGGGCGACTATGGCTACACCTTC | CASSQQGDYGYTF
TRBJ1-2 | TRBV11-2 | - | TRBD1 | TGTGCCAGCAGCTTAGAAGCGGGGGACAGGGGGAACAGCTATGGCTACACCTTC | CASSLEAGDRGNSYGYTF
TRBJ1-4 | TRBV18 | - | TRBD1 | TGTGCCAGCTCACGGATACAGGGGGCTAATGAAAAACTGTTTTTT | CASSRIQGANEKLFF
TRBJ1-3 | TRBV10-3 | - | TRBD1 | TGTGCCATCAGGGCAGGGGGATTCACCAAGAACACCATATATTTT | CAIRAGGFTKNTIYF
TRBJ1-4 | TRBV19 | - | TRBD1 | TGTGCCAGTAGTCTTACAGGGGGGAAACTGTTTTTT | CASSLTGGKLFF
TRBJ1-3 | TRBV7-6 | once | TRBD1 | TGTGCCAGCAGCTTAGATGGGCTGGGACAGTTCTACGGAAACACCATATATTTT | CASSLDGLGQFYGNTIYF
TRBJ2-3 | TRBV30 | - | TRBD2 | TGTGCCTGGAGTCCCCCAACTAGCGGGAGATTAGATACGCAGTATTTT | CAWSPPTSGRLDTQYF
TRBJ1-1 | TRBV18 | - | TRBD1 | TGTGCCAGCCTTTCCGGGACAGGGAGTAGAGCTTTCTTT | CASLSGTGSRAFF
TRBJ1-5 | TRBV5-3 | - | - | TGTGCCAGAAGCTTCCTAGGACAAGGCAAAAATCAGCCCCAGCATTTT | CARSFLGQGKNQPQHF